This T cell receptor (beta chain) was sequenced during a study of shared clonotypes between healthy human individuals. Study-level information: A donor's plate count was three for CD4 naive and three for CD4 memory; CD8 naive had two and CD8 memory one.

Study-level findings and limits: Shared clonotypes: 4.5% to 6.5% naive CD4, 3.5% to 4% naive CD8, about 2.2% memory CD4, about 0.41% memory CD8. The low donor count limited represented genetic and exposure-history diversity.

About this clone itself: The antigen is not known.

The V segment lost 2 bases and the J segment 0 bases; nucleotides outside the gene matches: 4. Germline V gene sequence: CDR1 SGHRS, CDR2 YFSETQ. The CDR3 has 16 amino acids. Sequencing was performed with immunoSEQ multiplex PCR; in TCRdb, only in-frame clones are kept and a portion is missing. The table shows under 600,000 clones, with approximately 95% occurring only once. Sequenced material: naive CD4+ T cells sorted from blood. The sample's subset: CD45RA+ positively selected. The chain carries TRBV5-1 and TRBJ2-3, with 9 bases fitting TRBD2. The sequence was collected from a woman younger than 45 in good health. For the CDR3, the DNA is TGCGCCAGCAGCTTAGGACTAGCGTCTAGCACAGATACGCAGTATTTT. Its protein is CASSLGLASSTDTQYF. Variable domain in full (rest from reference TRBV5-1 and TRBJ2-3): KAGVTQTPRYLIKTRGQQVTLSCSPISGHRSVSWYQQTPGQGLQFLFEYFSETQRNKGNFPGRFSGRQFSNSRSEMNVSTLELGDSALYLCASSLGLASSTDTQYFGPGTRLTVL.